The T cell receptor (beta chain) under discussion was sequenced for a study of blood T cell repertoires in COVID-19. Clones were sequenced by immunoSEQ multiplex PCR, and TCRdb holds only the in-frame ones, with some missing. This sample has some 330,000 clones; 70% to 90% occur once, and the top ten carry about 2.1%. Trimming cost V 6 bases and J 9 bases, with 18 bases left between them. The CDR3 is 14 amino acids. Germline V gene data show CDR1 as MNHEY and CDR2 as SVGAGI. The clonotype was recovered from a man aged 40-50 years in a cohort exposed to, infected with or recovered from COVID-19 (not recorded which). The sample was PBMCs or T cells enriched from blood (not recorded which). The chain has TRBV6-5 and TRBJ2-1, with D tentatively TRBD2 (5 bases). The CDR3 here is CASRNDPLRVEQFF. CDR3 sequence (DNA): TGTGCCAGCAGGAACGACCCCTTGAGGGTTGAGCAGTTCTTC.